This T cell receptor beta chain was identified during a study of identical twins. This CDR3 is 14 amino acids long. Germline values: CDR1 LNHNV, CDR2 YYDKDF (reference sequence). V shed 3 bases and J shed 3 bases, with 11 bases lying between them. This clonotype was seen more than once but under ten times. MiXCR, applied by TCRdb to the 5' RACE reads, yields one record per CDR3 protein. The sample lists about 520,000 distinct CDR3 sequences; roughly a fifth were seen once. The same data also went into a second study, on T cells expressing NK-cell markers. That work contributes: As a fraction of CD8+ T cells, dominant NKG2C+ clonotypes reached about 1.0-7.5% in six donors.

The chain carries TRBV15 and TRBJ2-5; perhaps TRBD2 as D (6 bases). The source of this sequence is a woman aged 18 to 35 in good health. Sequenced input: CD4+ T cells sorted from blood. CDR3 residues: CATSSGGGEETQYF. The CDR3 coding sequence is TGTGCCACCAGCAGTGGGGGAGGCGAAGAGACCCAGTACTTC.